This paragraph reports one T cell receptor (beta chain). The target antigen is unknown. The V end lost 2 bases, the J end lost 4 bases, and 5 bases lay between the germline ends. CDR3 length equals 13 residues. Quantitative molecular-barcoded 5'-RACE generated the TCR beta libraries. One entry per CDR3 protein, called by TCRdb with MiXCR from the 5' RACE reads. The profile shows about 750,000 distinct CDR3 sequences, under 20% of them singletons. The sample comes from a study of CD8 T cells in ankylosing spondylitis. General observations from the study: Certain motif variants had earlier been reported in reactive arthritis synovial fluid and blood. Matched synovial fluid from ankylosing spondylitis patients was reported to be enriched for disease-linked clones. A motif in TCR beta, a set of about 8 highly homologous variants, appeared characteristic of ankylosing spondylitis blood.

V and J are TRBV12-3 or TRBV12-4 and TRBJ1-4; no reliable D call. The sequenced material came from blood, either unsorted or a sorted T cell fraction (not recorded which). The receptor was derived from a male donor with ankylosing spondylitis. The CDR3 sequence: CASSLMGNEKLFF. The CDR3, as DNA: TGTGCCAGCAGTTTAATGGGTAATGAAAAACTGTTTTTT.